Listed below are T cell receptor beta chains from one sample, sequenced in a study of cytomegalovirus exposure and HLA in healthy donors. Sequencing was performed with immunoSEQ multiplex PCR; in TCRdb, only in-frame clones are kept and a portion is missing. This sample yields 100,000 to 150,000 clones, of which roughly a sixth are seen a single time; about 3% belongs to the top ten. The sequencing sample was made of PBMCs. All receptors come from a female donor in good health and CMV-seropositive. The CDR3 runs from the conserved cysteine through the conserved F or W. D genes are given only for firm matches. Some rows have no size entry. The others give once, few or many, or a class for an expanded clone.

few | - | TRBJ1-1 | TRBV29-1 | CSAVGQIDTEAFF | TGCAGCGCCGTGGGGCAAATCGACACTGAAGCTTTCTTT
- | TRBD1 | TRBJ2-5 | TRBV9 | CASSGQGSETQYF | TGTGCCAGCAGTGGACAGGGTTCAGAGACCCAGTACTTC
few | - | TRBJ2-1 | TRBV30 | CAWMQEPYNEQFF | TGTGCCTGGATGCAAGAGCCGTACAATGAGCAGTTCTTC
few | - | TRBJ1-4 | TRBV19 | CASSLPGHRKNEKLFF | TGTGCCAGTAGTCTTCCGGGACACCGGAAGAATGAAAAACTGTTTTTT
- | - | TRBJ1-5 | TRBV30 | CAWSVHTTAPNQPQHF | TGTGCCTGGAGTGTACATACGACAGCCCCTAATCAGCCCCAGCATTTT
- | - | TRBJ2-7 | TRBV28 | CASSLASTTEVVYEQYF | TGTGCCAGCAGTTTAGCCTCAACCACGGAGGTAGTGTACGAGCAGTACTTC
few | - | TRBJ2-1 | TRBV4-1 | CASSQDNREINEQFF | TGCGCCAGCAGCCAAGATAACCGGGAGATCAATGAGCAGTTCTTC
few | TRBD1 | TRBJ2-7 | TRBV29-1 | CSVEGGQGDIYEQYF | TGCAGCGTTGAGGGAGGACAGGGGGACATTTACGAGCAGTACTTC
few | TRBD2 | TRBJ2-1 | TRBV29-1 | CSVEDGGGGSYNEQFF | TGCAGCGTTGAAGATGGTGGCGGGGGCTCCTACAATGAGCAGTTCTTC
few | TRBD2 | TRBJ2-3 | TRBV19 | CASSLGTSGRTDTQYF | TGTGCCAGTAGTCTCGGGACTAGCGGGCGCACAGATACGCAGTATTTT
- | TRBD1 | TRBJ2-5 | TRBV30 | CAWSALQGAGETQYF | TGTGCCTGGAGTGCCCTACAGGGGGCGGGAGAGACCCAGTACTTC
few | TRBD2 | TRBJ2-1 | TRBV4-3 | CASSLSFSGTIFDNEQFF | TGCGCCAGCAGCCTGAGCTTTTCCGGGACTATATTTGACAATGAGCAGTTCTTC
few | TRBD1 | TRBJ1-2 | TRBV7-9 | CASSSPGQGNGYTF | TGTGCCAGCAGCTCACCGGGACAGGGGAATGGCTACACCTTC
few | - | TRBJ1-5 | TRBV19 | CASSITGGDQPQHF | TGTGCCAGTAGTATAACTGGCGGAGATCAGCCCCAGCATTTT
- | - | TRBJ1-5 | TRBV19 | CASSIGRRGNQPQHF | TGTGCCAGTAGTATAGGACGGAGGGGCAATCAGCCCCAGCATTTT
- | - | TRBJ1-6 | TRBV5-1 | CASSLQGSYNSPLHF | TGCGCCAGCAGCTTGCAGGGTTCCTATAATTCACCCCTCCACTTT
- | - | TRBJ2-5 | TRBV2 | CASREQGHETQYF | TGTGCCAGCAGAGAACAGGGACACGAGACCCAGTACTTC
- | TRBD2 | TRBJ2-2 | TRBV6-5 | CASRRGGLSTGELFF | TGTGCCAGCCGCCGGGGGGGCCTCTCCACCGGGGAGCTGTTTTTT
few | - | TRBJ2-3 | TRBV7-9 | CASSLARAVTDTQYF | TGTGCCAGCAGCTTAGCGCGGGCCGTCACGGATACGCAGTATTTT
few | - | TRBJ1-2 | TRBV6-1 | CASRLERENYGYTF | TGTGCCAGCAGGCTCGAACGGGAGAACTATGGCTACACCTTC
- | - | TRBJ1-2 | TRBV9 | CASSADRNYGYTF | TGTGCCAGCAGCGCAGACAGGAACTATGGCTACACCTTC
many | - | TRBJ1-1 | TRBV7-9 | CASSLAQGTEAFF | TGTGCCAGCAGCTTAGCCCAGGGCACTGAAGCTTTCTTT
- | - | TRBJ1-1 | TRBV25-1 | CASQGQRQSEAFF | TGTGCCAGCCAAGGACAGCGCCAGTCTGAAGCTTTCTTT
few | - | TRBJ1-1 | TRBV28 | CASSPSYLSEAFF | TGTGCCAGCAGTCCCTCCTACTTATCGGAAGCTTTCTTT
- | - | TRBJ2-3 | TRBV29-1 | CSVGGGGGDTQYF | TGCAGCGTTGGGGGGGGAGGGGGAGATACGCAGTATTTT
- | TRBD1 | TRBJ2-7 | TRBV4-3 | CASSRTGTGVSYEQYF | TGCGCCAGCAGCCGGACCGGGACAGGGGTCTCCTACGAGCAGTACTTC
few | - | TRBJ2-7 | TRBV7-2 | CASSANTYEQYF | TGTGCCAGCAGCGCCAACACCTACGAGCAGTACTTC
few | TRBD1 | TRBJ2-7 | TRBV5-4 | CASSSLGQATYEQYF | TGTGCCAGCAGCTCCCTCGGACAGGCTACCTACGAGCAGTACTTC
few | TRBD2 | TRBJ2-7 | TRBV11-2 | CASSFPSGSIHEQYF | TGTGCCAGCAGCTTTCCCAGCGGGAGTATCCACGAGCAGTACTTC
- | TRBD1 | TRBJ2-7 | TRBV27 | CASSPWTGVTYEQYF | TGTGCCAGCAGTCCATGGACAGGGGTCACCTACGAGCAGTACTTC
- | TRBD2 | TRBJ2-1 | TRBV16 | CASSQWKLAGENEQFF | TGTGCCAGCAGCCAATGGAAGCTAGCGGGAGAAAATGAGCAGTTCTTC
- | TRBD2 | TRBJ2-7 | TRBV29-1 | CSVEVGLAGVSSYEQYF | TGCAGCGTTGAAGTGGGACTAGCGGGAGTAAGCTCCTACGAGCAGTACTTC
- | - | TRBJ2-7 | TRBV5-1 | CASSFQTYEQYF | TGCGCCAGCAGCTTCCAAACCTACGAGCAGTACTTC
few | - | TRBJ2-7 | TRBV6-6 | CASLGTSYEQYF | TGTGCCAGCCTCGGGACTTCCTACGAGCAGTACTTC
few | TRBD1 | TRBJ1-2 | TRBV6-5 | CASRWDRLEGYTF | TGTGCCAGCAGATGGGACAGGTTGGAGGGCTACACCTTC
few | - | TRBJ1-1 | TRBV2 | CASSGGDGTEAFF | TGTGCCAGCAGTGGGGGGGACGGCACTGAAGCTTTCTTT
few | - | TRBJ1-6 | TRBV6-1 | CASSPLWGGNSPLHF | TGTGCCAGCAGTCCCCTCTGGGGGGGCAATTCACCCCTCCACTTT
few | - | TRBJ2-7 | TRBV5-6 | CASSLGSQGQYF | TGTGCCAGCAGCTTGGGCAGCCAGGGGCAGTACTTC
- | - | TRBJ2-1 | TRBV7-3 | CASSLPAGGDNEQFF | TGTGCCAGCAGCTTACCCGCGGGCGGGGACAATGAGCAGTTCTTC
few | - | TRBJ1-3 | TRBV5-4 | CASSSRGGSGNTIYF | TGTGCCAGCAGCTCTAGGGGGGGCTCTGGAAACACCATATATTTT
- | TRBD2 | TRBJ2-5 | TRBV7-9 | CASSLPLAGAETQYF | TGTGCCAGCAGCTTACCCCTAGCGGGAGCAGAGACCCAGTACTTC
few | TRBD1 | TRBJ2-5 | TRBV5-6 | CASSTLSGTEETQYF | TGTGCCAGCAGCACTCTCTCCGGGACAGAAGAGACCCAGTACTTC
few | - | TRBJ1-3 | TRBV5-6 | CASSLGPVRGSSSGNTIYF | TGTGCCAGCAGCTTGGGGCCCGTCAGGGGAAGTTCCTCTGGAAACACCATATATTTT
- | TRBD1 | TRBJ2-7 | TRBV7-9 | CASSLAGQPYEQYF | TGTGCCAGCAGCTTAGCGGGACAGCCTTACGAGCAGTACTTC
- | - | TRBJ2-7 | TRBV29-1 | CSVETGSSYEQYF | TGCAGCGTTGAAACAGGAAGCTCCTACGAGCAGTACTTC
- | - | TRBJ2-7 | TRBV4-2 | CASSQGGRTYEQYF | TGTGCCAGCAGCCAAGGGGGCAGAACCTACGAGCAGTACTTC
- | - | TRBJ1-4 | TRBV19 | CASSIRTVSNEKLFF | TGTGCCAGTAGTATCCGGACAGTGTCTAATGAAAAACTGTTTTTT
- | - | TRBJ2-7 | TRBV4-3 | CASSHVFGRGEYEQYF | TGCGCCAGCAGCCACGTTTTCGGCAGGGGGGAATACGAGCAGTACTTC
- | TRBD2 | TRBJ2-3 | TRBV30 | CAWTPLAGTDTQYF | TGTGCCTGGACGCCTCTAGCGGGCACAGATACGCAGTATTTT
- | TRBD1 | TRBJ1-4 | TRBV18 | CASSLGQGSWEKLFF | TGTGCCAGCTCACTCGGACAGGGTTCGTGGGAAAAACTGTTTTTT
few | - | TRBJ2-7 | TRBV11-2 | CASSFAGTSYEQYF | TGTGCCAGCAGCTTTGCGGGAACCTCCTACGAGCAGTACTTC
- | - | TRBJ1-2 | TRBV5-1 | CASSLEPGYGYTF | TGCGCCAGCAGCTTAGAACCAGGGTATGGCTACACCTTC
- | TRBD2 | TRBJ2-4 | TRBV4-1 | CASSHDGGDIQYF | TGCGCCAGCAGCCACGATGGGGGGGACATTCAGTACTTC